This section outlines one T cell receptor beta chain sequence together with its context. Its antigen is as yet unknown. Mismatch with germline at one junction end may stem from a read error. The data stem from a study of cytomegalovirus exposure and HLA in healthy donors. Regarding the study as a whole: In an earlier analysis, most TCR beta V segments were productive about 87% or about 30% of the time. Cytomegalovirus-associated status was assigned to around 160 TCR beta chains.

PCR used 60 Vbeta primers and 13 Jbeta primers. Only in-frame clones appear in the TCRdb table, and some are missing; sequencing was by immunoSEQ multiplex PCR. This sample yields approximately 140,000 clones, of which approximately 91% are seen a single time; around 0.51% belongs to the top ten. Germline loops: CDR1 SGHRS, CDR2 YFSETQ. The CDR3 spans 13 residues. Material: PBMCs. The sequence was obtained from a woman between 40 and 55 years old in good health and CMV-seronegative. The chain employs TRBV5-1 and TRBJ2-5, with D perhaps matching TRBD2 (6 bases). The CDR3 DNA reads TGCGCCAGCAGCCTACACGACGGGACTCCCTCGGACTTC. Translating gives CASSLHDGTPSDF.